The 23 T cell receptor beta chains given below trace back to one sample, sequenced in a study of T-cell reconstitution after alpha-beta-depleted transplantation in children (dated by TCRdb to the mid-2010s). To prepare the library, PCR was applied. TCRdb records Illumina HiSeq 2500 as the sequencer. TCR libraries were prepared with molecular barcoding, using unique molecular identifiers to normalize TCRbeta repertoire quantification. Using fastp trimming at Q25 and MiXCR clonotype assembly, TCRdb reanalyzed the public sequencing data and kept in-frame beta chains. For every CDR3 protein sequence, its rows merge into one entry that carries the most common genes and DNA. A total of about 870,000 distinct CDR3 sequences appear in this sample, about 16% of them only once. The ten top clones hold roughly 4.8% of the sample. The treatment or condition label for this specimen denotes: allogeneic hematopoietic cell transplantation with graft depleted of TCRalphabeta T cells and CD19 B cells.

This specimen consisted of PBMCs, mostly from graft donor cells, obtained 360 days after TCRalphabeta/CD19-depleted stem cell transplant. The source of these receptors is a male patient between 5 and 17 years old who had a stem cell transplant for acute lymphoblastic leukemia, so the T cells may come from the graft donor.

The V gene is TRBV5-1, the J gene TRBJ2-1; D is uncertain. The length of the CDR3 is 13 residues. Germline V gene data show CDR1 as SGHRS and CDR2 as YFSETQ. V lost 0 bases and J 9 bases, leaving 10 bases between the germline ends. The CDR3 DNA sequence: TGCGCCAGCAGCTTGGAGGGAACGGTTGAGCAGTTCTTC. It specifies CASSLEGTVEQFF.

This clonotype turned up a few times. The CDR3, as DNA: TGTGCCAGCAGTTTCGGTCGGACAGCCAACACCGGGGAGCTGTTTTTT. Amino acids: CASSFGRTANTGELFF. The J gene is TRBJ2-2, the V gene TRBV6-5; tentative D call: TRBD1 (6 bases). V dropped 4 bases and J dropped 2 bases, with 14 bases sitting between them. The germline V gene has CDR1 MNHEY and CDR2 SVGAGI. There are 16 residues in the CDR3.

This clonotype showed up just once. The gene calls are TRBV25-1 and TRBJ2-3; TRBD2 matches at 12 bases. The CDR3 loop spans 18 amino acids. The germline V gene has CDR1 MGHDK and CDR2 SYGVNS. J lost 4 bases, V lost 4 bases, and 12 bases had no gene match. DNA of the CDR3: TGTGCCAGCAGTGGCTCGAGACTAGCGGGAGTTCTCGCAGATACGCAGTATTTT. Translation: CASSGSRLAGVLADTQYF.

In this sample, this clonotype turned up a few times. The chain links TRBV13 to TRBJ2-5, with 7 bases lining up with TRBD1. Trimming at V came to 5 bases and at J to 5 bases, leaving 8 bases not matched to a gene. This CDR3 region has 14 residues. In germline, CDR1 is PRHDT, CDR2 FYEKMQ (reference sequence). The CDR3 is CASSQNRGGETQYF. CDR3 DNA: TGTGCCAGCAGCCAAAACAGGGGCGGGGAGACCCAGTACTTC.

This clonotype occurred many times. In DNA, the CDR3 is TGTGCCAGCAGCTTCAGGAAAGAGACCCAGTACTTC. It translates to CASSFRKETQYF. The chain recombines TRBV11-2 with TRBJ2-5; D is unresolved. The CDR3 is 12 residues long. V was pared by 3 bases and J by 3 bases, with 5 bases between. CDR1 SGHAT and CDR2 FQNNGV come from the germline V gene.

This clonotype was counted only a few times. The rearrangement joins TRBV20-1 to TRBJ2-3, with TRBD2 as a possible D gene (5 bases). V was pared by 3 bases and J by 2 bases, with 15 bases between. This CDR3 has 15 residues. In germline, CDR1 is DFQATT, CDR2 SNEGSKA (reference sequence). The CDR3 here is CSASAGKVATDTQYF. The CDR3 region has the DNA TGCAGTGCTAGTGCCGGGAAGGTGGCCACAGATACGCAGTATTTT.

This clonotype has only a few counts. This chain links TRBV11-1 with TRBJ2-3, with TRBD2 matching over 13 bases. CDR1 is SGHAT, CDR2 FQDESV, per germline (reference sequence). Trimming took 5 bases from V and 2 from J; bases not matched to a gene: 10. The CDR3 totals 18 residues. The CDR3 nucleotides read TGTGCCAGCAGCCCTGGACTAGCGGGAGCCCACTTCACAGATACGCAGTATTTT. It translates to CASSPGLAGAHFTDTQYF.

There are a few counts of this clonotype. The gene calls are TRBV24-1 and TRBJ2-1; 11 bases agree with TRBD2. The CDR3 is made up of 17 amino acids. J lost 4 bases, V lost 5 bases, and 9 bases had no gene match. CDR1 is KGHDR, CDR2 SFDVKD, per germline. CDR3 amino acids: CATSGGRGTSGYNEQFF. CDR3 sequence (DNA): TGTGCCACCAGTGGCGGACGCGGGACTAGCGGATACAATGAGCAGTTCTTC.

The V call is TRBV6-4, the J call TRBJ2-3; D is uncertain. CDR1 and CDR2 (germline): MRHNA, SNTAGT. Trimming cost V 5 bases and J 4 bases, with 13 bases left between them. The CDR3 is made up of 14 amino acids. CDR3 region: CASSPNRVSDTQYF. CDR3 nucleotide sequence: TGTGCCAGCAGTCCCAATCGGGTCTCAGATACGCAGTATTTT.

CDR3: CASKQGDDEKLFF. The DNA for the CDR3 is TGTGCCAGCAAACAAGGGGATGATGAAAAACTGTTTTTT. The chain employs TRBV6-1 and TRBJ1-4; possible D gene TRBD1, 5 bases. Deletions cut 7 bases from V and 6 bases from J, with 12 bases between. Germline loops: CDR1 MNHNS, CDR2 SASEGT. The CDR3 consists of 13 residues.

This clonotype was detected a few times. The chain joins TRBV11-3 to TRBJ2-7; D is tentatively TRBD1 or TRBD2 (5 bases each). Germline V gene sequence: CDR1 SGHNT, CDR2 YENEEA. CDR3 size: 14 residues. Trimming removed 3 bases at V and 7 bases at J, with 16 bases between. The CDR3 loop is CASSFERPEGEQYF. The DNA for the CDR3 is TGTGCCAGCAGCTTTGAGCGTCCCGAGGGGGAGCAGTACTTC.

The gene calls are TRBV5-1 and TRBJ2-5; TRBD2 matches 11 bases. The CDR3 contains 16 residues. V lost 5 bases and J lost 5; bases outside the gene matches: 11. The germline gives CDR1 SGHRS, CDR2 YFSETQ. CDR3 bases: TGCGCCAGCAGAAAATATAGCGGGAGGGCCGAGGAGACCCAGTACTTC. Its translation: CASRKYSGRAEETQYF.

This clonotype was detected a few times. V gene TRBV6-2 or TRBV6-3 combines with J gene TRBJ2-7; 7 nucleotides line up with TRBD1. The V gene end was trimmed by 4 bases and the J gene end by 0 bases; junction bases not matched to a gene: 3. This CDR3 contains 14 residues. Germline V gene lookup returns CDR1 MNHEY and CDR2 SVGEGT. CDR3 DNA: TGTGCCAGCAGTTCAAGGGGGCCCTCCTACGAGCAGTACTTC. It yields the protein CASSSRGPSYEQYF.

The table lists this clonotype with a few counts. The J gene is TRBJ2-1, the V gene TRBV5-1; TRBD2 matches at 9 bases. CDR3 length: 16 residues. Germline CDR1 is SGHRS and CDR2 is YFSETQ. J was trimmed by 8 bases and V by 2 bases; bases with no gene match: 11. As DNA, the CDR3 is TGCGCCAGCAGCTTCCCTCTTAGCGGGAGTATCTATGAGCAGTTCTTC. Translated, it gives CASSFPLSGSIYEQFF.

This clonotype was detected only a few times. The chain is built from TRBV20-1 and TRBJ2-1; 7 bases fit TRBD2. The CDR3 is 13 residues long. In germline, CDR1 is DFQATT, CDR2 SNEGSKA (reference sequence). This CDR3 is CRGGGTIGNEQFF. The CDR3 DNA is TGCAGGGGGGGAGGGACTATCGGCAATGAGCAGTTCTTC.

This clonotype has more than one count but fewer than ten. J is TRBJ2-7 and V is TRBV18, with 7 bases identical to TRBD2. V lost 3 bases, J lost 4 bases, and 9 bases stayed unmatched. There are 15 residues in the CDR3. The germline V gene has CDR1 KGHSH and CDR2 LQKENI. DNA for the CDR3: TGTGCCAGCTCACCTCTAGCGGCGAGGGTTTACGAGCAGTACTTC. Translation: CASSPLAARVYEQYF. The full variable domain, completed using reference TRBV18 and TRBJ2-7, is NAGVMQNPRHLVRRRGQEARLRCSPMKGHSHVYWYRQLPEEGLKFMVYLQKENIIDESGMPKERFSAEFPKEGPSILRIQQVVRGDSAAYFCASSPLAARVYEQYFGPGTRLTVT.

The CDR3 is CASSPGLAGESYEQYF. The CDR3 DNA is TGTGCCAGTAGTCCAGGGCTAGCGGGAGAATCCTACGAGCAGTACTTC. This sequence joins TRBV19 and TRBJ2-7; 10 bases agree with TRBD2. Germline assignment: CDR1 LNHDA and CDR2 SQIVND (reference sequence). This CDR3 has 16 amino acids. The trim removed 5 bases at V and 1 base at J, leaving 8 bases unmatched.

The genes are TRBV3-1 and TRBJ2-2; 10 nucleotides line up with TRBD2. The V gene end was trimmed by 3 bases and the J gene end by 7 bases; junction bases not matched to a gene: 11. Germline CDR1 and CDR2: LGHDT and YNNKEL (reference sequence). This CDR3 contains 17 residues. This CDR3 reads CASSHLSLAGSDGELFF. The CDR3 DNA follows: TGTGCCAGCAGCCACCTGTCACTAGCGGGGTCTGACGGGGAGCTGTTTTTT.

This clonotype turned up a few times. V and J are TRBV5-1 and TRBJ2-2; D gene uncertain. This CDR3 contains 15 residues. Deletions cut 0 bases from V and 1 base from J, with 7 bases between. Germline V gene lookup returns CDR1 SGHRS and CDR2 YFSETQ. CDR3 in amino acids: CASSLVRGNTGELFF. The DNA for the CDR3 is TGCGCCAGCAGCTTGGTCCGTGGGAACACCGGGGAGCTGTTTTTT.

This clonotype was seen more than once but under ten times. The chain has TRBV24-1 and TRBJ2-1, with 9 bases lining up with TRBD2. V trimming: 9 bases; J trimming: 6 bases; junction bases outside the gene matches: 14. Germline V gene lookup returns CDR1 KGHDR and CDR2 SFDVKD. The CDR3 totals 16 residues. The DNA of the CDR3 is TGTGCCACCGGGCCTTTGGGGATAGCGGGAGCCAATGAGCAGTTCTTC. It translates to CATGPLGIAGANEQFF.

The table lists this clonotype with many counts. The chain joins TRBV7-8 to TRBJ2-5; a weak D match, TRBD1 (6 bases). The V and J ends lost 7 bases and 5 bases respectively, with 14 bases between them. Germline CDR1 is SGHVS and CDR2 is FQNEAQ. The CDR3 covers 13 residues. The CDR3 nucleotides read TGTGCCAGCACCTGGGGGCGATGGGAGACCCAGTACTTC. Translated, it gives CASTWGRWETQYF.

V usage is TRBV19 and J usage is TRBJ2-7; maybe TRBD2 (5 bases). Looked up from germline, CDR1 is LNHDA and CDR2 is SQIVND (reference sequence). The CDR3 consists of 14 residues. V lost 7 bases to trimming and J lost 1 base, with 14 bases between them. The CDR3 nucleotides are TGTGCCAGTACTGTTTTCCGGGATTCCTACGAGCAGTACTTC. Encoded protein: CASTVFRDSYEQYF.

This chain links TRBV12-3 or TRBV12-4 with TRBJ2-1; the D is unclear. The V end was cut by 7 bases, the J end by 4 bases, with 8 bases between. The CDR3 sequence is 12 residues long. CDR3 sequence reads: CASTFGYNEQFF. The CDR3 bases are TGTGCCAGCACCTTCGGGTACAATGAGCAGTTCTTC.